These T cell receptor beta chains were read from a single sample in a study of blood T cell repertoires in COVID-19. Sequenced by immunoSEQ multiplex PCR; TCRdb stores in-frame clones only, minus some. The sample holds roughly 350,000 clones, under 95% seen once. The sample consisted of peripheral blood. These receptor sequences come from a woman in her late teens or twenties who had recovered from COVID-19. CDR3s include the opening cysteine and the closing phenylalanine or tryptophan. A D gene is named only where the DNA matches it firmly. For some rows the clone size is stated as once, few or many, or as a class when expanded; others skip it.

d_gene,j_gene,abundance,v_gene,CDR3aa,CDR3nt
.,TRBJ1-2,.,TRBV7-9,CASSLAGETGSYGYTF,TGTGCCAGCAGCTTAGCGGGCGAGACGGGGAGCTATGGCTACACCTTC
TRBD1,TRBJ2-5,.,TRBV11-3,CASSPVTGGETQYF,TGTGCCAGCAGCCCGGTGACAGGGGGAGAGACCCAGTACTTC
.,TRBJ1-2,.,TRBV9,CASSKQDSSNYGYTF,TGTGCCAGCAGCAAGCAGGACAGTTCTAACTATGGCTACACCTTC
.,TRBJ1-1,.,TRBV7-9,CASSLKPRDTEAFF,TGTGCCAGCAGCTTAAAGCCGAGGGACACTGAAGCTTTCTTT
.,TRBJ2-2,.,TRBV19,CASSMGGGELFF,TGTGCCAGTAGTATGGGAGGCGGGGAGCTGTTTTTT
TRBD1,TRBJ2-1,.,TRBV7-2,CASSFRDSYNEQFF,TGTGCCAGCAGCTTCCGGGACAGTTACAATGAGCAGTTCTTC
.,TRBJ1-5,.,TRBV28,CASSLGTQRPSNQPQHF,TGTGCCAGCAGTTTAGGGACACAACGTCCAAGCAATCAGCCCCAGCATTTT
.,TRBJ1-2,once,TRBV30,CAWSRGSGYGYTF,TGTGCCTGGAGCAGGGGTTCTGGCTATGGCTACACCTTC
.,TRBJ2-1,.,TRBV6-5,CASRLTYNEQFF,TGTGCCAGCAGACTGACTTACAATGAGCAGTTCTTC
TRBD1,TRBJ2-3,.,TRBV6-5,CASINRGADTQYF,TGTGCCAGCATCAACAGGGGGGCAGATACGCAGTATTTT
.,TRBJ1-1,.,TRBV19,CASSSIGLGTEAFF,TGTGCCAGTAGCAGTATCGGACTGGGCACTGAAGCTTTCTTT
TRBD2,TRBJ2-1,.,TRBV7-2,CASSAHGLVDNEQFF,TGTGCCAGCAGCGCACACGGACTAGTAGACAATGAGCAGTTCTTC
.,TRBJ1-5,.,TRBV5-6,CASSSTANQPQHF,TGTGCCAGCAGCTCCACAGCCAATCAGCCCCAGCATTTT
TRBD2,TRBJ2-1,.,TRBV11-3,CASSITSGSGDNEQFF,TGTGCCAGCAGCATCACTAGCGGGAGTGGGGACAATGAGCAGTTCTTC
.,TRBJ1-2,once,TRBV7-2,CASSGNSKAYGYTF,TGTGCCAGCTCCGGGAACTCAAAGGCCTATGGCTACACCTTC
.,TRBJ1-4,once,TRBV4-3,CASSQDRGHSSEKLFF,TGCGCCAGCAGCCAAGATCGAGGACATTCTAGTGAAAAACTGTTTTTT
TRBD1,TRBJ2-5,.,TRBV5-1,CASSPRTGRFQETQYF,TGCGCCAGCAGCCCCCGGACAGGGAGATTTCAAGAGACCCAGTACTTC
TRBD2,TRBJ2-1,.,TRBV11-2,CASSSNPSSGGRRNEQFF,TGTGCCAGCAGCTCCAACCCCTCGTCGGGCGGGAGGCGCAATGAGCAGTTCTTC
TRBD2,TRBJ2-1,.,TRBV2,CASSGTSGNNEQFF,TGTGCCAGCAGTGGCACTAGCGGGAACAATGAGCAGTTCTTC
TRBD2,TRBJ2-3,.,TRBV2,CASSEGTSGRRSTDTQYF,TGTGCCAGCAGTGAGGGGACTAGCGGGAGAAGGAGCACAGATACGCAGTATTTT
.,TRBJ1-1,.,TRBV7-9,CASSLALRAPGGVAFF,TGTGCCAGCAGCTTAGCCCTTCGGGCCCCCGGCGGGGTAGCTTTCTTT
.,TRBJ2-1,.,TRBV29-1,CSVPEVLGVNEQFF,TGCAGCGTACCGGAGGTCCTCGGGGTGAATGAGCAGTTCTTC
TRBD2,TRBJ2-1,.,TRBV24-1,CATSDPGLAGSSYNEQFF,TGTGCCACCAGTGACCCGGGACTAGCGGGAAGCTCCTACAATGAGCAGTTCTTC
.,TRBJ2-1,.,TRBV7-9,CASSSFSVDFSYEQFF,TGTGCCAGCAGCTCATTTTCCGTGGACTTCTCTTACGAGCAGTTCTTC
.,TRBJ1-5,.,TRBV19,CASSITGGQLGFFQPQHF,TGTGCCAGTAGTATAACGGGTGGACAGTTAGGCTTTTTTCAGCCCCAGCATTTT
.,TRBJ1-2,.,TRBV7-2,CASSLVGGANYGYTF,TGTGCCAGCAGCTTAGTCGGGGGGGCTAACTATGGCTACACCTTC
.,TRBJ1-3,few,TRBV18,CASSPEQGASGNTIYF,TGTGCCAGCTCACCCGAACAGGGCGCCTCTGGAAACACCATATATTTT
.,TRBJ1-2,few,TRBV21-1,CASSTGYNYGYTF,TGTGCCAGCAGCACAGGGTATAACTATGGCTACACCTTC
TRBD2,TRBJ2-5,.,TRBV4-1,CASSPGGLAAKETQYF,TGCGCCAGCAGCCCAGGGGGACTAGCGGCCAAAGAGACCCAGTACTTC
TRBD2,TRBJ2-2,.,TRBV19,CASSLLAGGKGELFF,TGTGCCTCTTCCTTGCTAGCGGGAGGCAAGGGGGAGCTGTTTTTT
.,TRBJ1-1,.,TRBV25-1,CASSALGGITEAFF,TGTGCCAGCAGTGCCCTGGGAGGGATCACTGAAGCTTTCTTT
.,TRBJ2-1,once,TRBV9,CASSVGAASGNEQFF,TGTGCCAGCAGCGTAGGAGCCGCGTCTGGCAATGAGCAGTTCTTC
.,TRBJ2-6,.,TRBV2,CASSVASGANVLTF,TGTGCCAGTTCAGTGGCCTCTGGGGCCAACGTCCTGACTTTC
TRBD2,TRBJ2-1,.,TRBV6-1,CASSEMTSGSGDEQFF,TGTGCCAGCAGTGAGATGACTAGCGGGAGTGGGGATGAGCAGTTCTTC
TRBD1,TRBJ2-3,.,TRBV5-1,CASSLGTGTDTQYF,TGCGCCAGCAGCTTGGGGACAGGGACAGATACGCAGTATTTT
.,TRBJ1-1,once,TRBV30,CAWSRKGDNTEAFF,TGTGCCTGGAGTAGGAAGGGGGATAACACTGAAGCTTTCTTT
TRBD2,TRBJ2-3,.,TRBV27,CASTFGAGESTDTQYF,TGTGCCAGCACCTTCGGAGCGGGAGAGAGCACAGATACGCAGTATTTT
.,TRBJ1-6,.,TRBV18,CASSPMAQGGRGSPLHF,TGTGCCAGCTCACCTATGGCGCAGGGAGGGCGAGGGTCACCCCTCCACTTT
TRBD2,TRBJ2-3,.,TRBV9,CASSVGTSGSDTQYF,TGTGCCAGCAGCGTAGGTACTAGCGGATCAGATACGCAGTATTTT
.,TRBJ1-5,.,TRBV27,CASSIGRSHQPQHF,TGTGCCAGCAGCATCGGCAGGTCACATCAGCCCCAGCATTTT
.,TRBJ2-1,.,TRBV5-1,CASSLDLGLYNEQFF,TGCGCCAGCAGCTTGGATTTGGGGCTTTACAATGAGCAGTTCTTC
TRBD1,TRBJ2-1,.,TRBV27,CASNPQGASYNEQFF,TGTGCCAGCAACCCACAGGGGGCGTCCTACAATGAGCAGTTCTTC
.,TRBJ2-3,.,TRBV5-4,CASSSGGDSTDTQYF,TGTGCCAGCAGCTCTGGGGGCGATAGCACAGATACGCAGTATTTT
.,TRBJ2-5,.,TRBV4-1,CASSPRGRAGTQYF,TGCGCCAGCAGCCCCAGAGGCAGGGCTGGGACCCAGTACTTC
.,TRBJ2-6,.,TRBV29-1,CSVDTSSGANVLTF,TGCAGCGTGGACACCTCCTCTGGGGCCAACGTCCTGACTTTC
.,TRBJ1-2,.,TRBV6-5,CASMGSGEGKGYTF,TGTGCCAGCATGGGCTCAGGGGAGGGGAAAGGCTACACCTTC
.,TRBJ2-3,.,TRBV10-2,CASRHGSPDTQYF,TGCGCCAGCAGACACGGGAGTCCAGATACGCAGTATTTT
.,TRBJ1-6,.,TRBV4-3,CASSQDWYSSYNSPLHF,TGCGCCAGCAGCCAAGATTGGTATAGCTCCTATAATTCACCCCTCCACTTT
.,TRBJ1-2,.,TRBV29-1,CSVKNGYTF,TGCAGCGTCAAAAATGGCTACACCTTC
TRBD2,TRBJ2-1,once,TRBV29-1,CSVELAGEQFF,TGCAGCGTTGAACTAGCGGGTGAGCAGTTCTTC
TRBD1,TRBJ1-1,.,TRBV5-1,CASSLAGQAHTEAFF,TGCGCCAGCAGCTTGGCGGGACAGGCACACACTGAAGCTTTCTTT
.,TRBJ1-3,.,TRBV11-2,CASSSPGQGGNTIYF,TGTGCCAGCAGCTCGCCGGGACAAGGGGGAAACACCATATATTTT
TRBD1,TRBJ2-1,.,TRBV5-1,CASSWTGGAYNEQFF,TGCGCCAGCAGCTGGACAGGGGGAGCCTACAATGAGCAGTTCTTC